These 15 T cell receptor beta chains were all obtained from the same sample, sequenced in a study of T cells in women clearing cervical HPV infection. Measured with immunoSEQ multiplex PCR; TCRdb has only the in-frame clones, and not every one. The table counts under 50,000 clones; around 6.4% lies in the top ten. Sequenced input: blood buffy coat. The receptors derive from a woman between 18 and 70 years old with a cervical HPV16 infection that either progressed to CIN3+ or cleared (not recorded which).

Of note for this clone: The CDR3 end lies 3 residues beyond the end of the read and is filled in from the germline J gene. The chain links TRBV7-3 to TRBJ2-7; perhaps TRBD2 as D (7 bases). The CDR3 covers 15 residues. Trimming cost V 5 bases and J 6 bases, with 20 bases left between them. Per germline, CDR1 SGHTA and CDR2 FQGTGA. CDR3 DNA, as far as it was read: TGTGCCAGCAGCCCCCAAGGGGGGGCTCCCGGCGAG. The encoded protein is CASSPQGGAPGE. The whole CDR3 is CASSPQGGAPGEQYF.

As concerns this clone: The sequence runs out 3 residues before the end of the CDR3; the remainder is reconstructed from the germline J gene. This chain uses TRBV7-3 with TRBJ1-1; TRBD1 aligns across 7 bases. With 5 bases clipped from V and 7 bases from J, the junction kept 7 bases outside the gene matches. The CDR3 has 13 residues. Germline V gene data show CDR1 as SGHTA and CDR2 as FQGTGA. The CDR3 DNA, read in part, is TGTGCCAGCAGCACCGGACAGGTGGTTGAA. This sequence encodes CASSTGQVVE. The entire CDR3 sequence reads CASSTGQVVEAFF.

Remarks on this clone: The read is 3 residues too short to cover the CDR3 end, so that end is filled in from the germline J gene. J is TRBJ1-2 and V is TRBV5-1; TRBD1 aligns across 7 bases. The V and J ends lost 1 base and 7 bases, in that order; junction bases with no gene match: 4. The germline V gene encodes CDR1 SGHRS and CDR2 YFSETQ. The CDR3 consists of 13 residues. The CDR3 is CASSLKGAGGYTF. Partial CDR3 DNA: TGCGCCAGCAGCTTGAAGGGGGCAGGTGGC.

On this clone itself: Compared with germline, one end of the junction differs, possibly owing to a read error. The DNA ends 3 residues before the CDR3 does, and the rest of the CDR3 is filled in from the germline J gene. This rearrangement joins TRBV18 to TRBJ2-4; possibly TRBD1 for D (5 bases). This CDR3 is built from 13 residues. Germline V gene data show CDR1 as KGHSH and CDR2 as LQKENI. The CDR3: CASSATAQNIQYF. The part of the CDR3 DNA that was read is TGTGCCAGCTCCGCGACAGCCCAAAACATT.

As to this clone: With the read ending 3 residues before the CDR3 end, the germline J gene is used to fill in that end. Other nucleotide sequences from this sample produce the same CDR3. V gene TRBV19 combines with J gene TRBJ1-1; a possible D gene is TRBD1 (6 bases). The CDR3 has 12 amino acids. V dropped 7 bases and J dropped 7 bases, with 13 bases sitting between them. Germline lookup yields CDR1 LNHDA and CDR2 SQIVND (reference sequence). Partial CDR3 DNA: TGTGCCAGTAAGGGCAGGGGCAATGAA. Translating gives CASKGRGNE. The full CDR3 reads CASKGRGNEAFF.

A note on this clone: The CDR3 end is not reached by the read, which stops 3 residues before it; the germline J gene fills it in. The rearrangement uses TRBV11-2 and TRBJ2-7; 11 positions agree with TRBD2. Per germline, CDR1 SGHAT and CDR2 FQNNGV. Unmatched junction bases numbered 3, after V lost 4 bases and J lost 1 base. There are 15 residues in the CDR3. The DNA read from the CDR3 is TGTGCCAGCAGCTCTTGGACTAGCGGGTCCTACGAG. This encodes CASSSWTSGSYE. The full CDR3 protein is CASSSWTSGSYEQYF.

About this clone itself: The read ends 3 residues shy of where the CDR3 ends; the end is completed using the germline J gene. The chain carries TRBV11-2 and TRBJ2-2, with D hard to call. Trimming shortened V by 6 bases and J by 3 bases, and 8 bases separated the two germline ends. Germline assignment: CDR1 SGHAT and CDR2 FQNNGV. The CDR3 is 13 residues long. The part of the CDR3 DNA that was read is TGTGCCAGCAGGCGGTCGGACACCGGGGAG. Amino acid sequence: CASRRSDTGE. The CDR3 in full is CASRRSDTGELFF.

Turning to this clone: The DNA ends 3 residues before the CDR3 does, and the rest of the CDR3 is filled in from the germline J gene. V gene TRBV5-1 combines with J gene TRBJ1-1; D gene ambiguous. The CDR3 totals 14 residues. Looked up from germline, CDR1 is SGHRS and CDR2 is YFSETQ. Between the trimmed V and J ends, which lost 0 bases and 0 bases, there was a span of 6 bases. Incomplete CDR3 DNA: TGCGCCAGCAGCTTGGCCAGGTTGAACACTGAA. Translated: CASSLARLNTE. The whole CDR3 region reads CASSLARLNTEAFF.

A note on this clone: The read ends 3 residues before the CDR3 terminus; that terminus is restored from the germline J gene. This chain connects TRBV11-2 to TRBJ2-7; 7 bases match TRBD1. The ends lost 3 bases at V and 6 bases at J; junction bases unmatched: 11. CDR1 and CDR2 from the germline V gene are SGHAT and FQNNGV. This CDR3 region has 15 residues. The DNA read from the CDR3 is TGTGCCAGCAGCTTTGGTTTTCAGGGGGACGGCGAG. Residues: CASSFGFQGDGE. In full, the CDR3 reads CASSFGFQGDGEQYF.

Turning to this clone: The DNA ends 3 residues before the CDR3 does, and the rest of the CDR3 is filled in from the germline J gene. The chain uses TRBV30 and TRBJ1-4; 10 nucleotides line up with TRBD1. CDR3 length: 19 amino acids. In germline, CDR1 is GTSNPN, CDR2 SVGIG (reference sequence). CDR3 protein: CAWTRTGGDLLQNNSPLFF. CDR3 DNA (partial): TGTGCCTGGACTAGGACAGGGGGAGATCTTTTACAAAATAATTCACCA.

CDR3 amino acids: CASFGPTGWPAGSNQPQYF. CDR3 DNA, as far as it was read: TGTGCCAGTTTCGGACCGACAGGGTGGCCCGCAGGGAGCAATCAGCCG. V is TRBV19 and J is TRBJ2-3, with 7 nucleotides matching TRBD1. The read ends 3 residues early relative to the CDR3; the germline J gene fills the gap. The V gene's germline CDR1 is LNHDA and CDR2 SQIVND (reference sequence). The CDR3 is 19 amino acids.

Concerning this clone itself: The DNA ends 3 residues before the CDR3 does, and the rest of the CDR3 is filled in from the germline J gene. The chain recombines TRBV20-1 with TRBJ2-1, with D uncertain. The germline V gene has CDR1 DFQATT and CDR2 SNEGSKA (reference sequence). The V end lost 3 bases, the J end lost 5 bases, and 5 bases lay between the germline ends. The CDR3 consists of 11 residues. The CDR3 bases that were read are TGCAGTGCTAGCTCGGACAATGAG. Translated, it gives CSASSDNE. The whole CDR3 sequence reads CSASSDNEQFF.

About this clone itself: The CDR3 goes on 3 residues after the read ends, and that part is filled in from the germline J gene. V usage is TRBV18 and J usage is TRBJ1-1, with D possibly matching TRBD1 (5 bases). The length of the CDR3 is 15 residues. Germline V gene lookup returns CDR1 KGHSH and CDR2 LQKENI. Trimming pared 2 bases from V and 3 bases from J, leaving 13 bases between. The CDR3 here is CASSPSQGRYTEAFF. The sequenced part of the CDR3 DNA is TGTGCCAGCTCACCAAGTCAGGGAAGGTACACTGAA.

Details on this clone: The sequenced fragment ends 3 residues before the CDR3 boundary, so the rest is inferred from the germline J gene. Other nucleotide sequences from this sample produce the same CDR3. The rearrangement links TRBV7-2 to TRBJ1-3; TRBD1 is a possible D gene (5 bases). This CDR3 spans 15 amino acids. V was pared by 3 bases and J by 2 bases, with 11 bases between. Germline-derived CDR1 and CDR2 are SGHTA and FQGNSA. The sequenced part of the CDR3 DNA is TGTGCCAGCAGCTTGACGGCACAGGCTGGAAACACC. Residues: CASSLTAQAGNT. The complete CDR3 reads CASSLTAQAGNTIYF.

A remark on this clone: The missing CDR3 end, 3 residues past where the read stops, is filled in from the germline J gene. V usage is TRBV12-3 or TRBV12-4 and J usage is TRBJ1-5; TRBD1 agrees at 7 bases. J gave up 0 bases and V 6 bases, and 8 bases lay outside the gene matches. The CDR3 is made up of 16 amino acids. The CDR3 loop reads CASRAAGGLSNQPQHF. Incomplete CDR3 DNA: TGTGCCAGCAGGGCGGCAGGGGGGCTTAGCAATCAGCCC.